These T cell receptor beta chains were read from a single sample in a study of blood T cell repertoires in COVID-19. Using immunoSEQ multiplex PCR, the repertoire was profiled, and TCRdb retains in-frame clones only, with some absent. The sample has roughly 280,000 clones; approximately 90% are singletons. Input material: PBMCs or T cells enriched from blood (not recorded which). The receptor set was obtained from a woman aged 18 to 35 who had recovered from COVID-19. Each CDR3 is given with its conserved first and last residue. The order of the fields is D gene, V gene, J gene, clone size, CDR3 protein, CDR3 DNA. The D gene is left open where the match is weak. Clone size, where shown, is once, few, many, or a class for clones that have expanded.

>NA|TRBV3-1/TRBV3-2|TRBJ1-2|NA
CASSPGINYGYTF
TGTGCCAGCAGCCCGGGGATTAACTATGGCTACACCTTC
>TRBD1|TRBV5-4|TRBJ1-2|NA
CASSLTRTGLDGYTF
TGTGCCAGCAGCTTAACTAGGACAGGGTTGGATGGCTACACCTTC
>NA|TRBV10-2|TRBJ1-5|few
CASSESLGAYQPQHF
TGCGCCAGCAGTGAGTCGTTGGGGGCCTATCAGCCCCAGCATTTT
>NA|TRBV10-3|TRBJ1-1|once
CAISDGADPNTEAFF
TGTGCCATCAGTGACGGTGCTGATCCCAACACTGAAGCTTTCTTT
>TRBD1|TRBV11-1|TRBJ2-2|NA
CASIGTANTGELFF
TGTGCCAGCATAGGGACAGCGAACACCGGGGAGCTGTTTTTT
>NA|TRBV2|TRBJ1-4|NA
CASRPNREWGEKLFF
TGTGCCAGCAGACCCAACCGGGAATGGGGTGAAAAACTGTTTTTT
>NA|TRBV5-6|TRBJ2-7|NA
CASSLAAGIEQYF
TGTGCCAGCAGCTTGGCCGCCGGGATCGAGCAGTACTTC
>NA|TRBV5-1|TRBJ1-2|NA
CASSPSGSGYGYTF
TGCGCCAGCAGCCCTAGTGGTTCCGGCTATGGCTACACCTTC
>TRBD2|TRBV4-2|TRBJ2-1|NA
CASSQTGGNEQFF
TGTGCCAGCAGCCAAACGGGAGGGAATGAGCAGTTCTTC
>NA|TRBV28|TRBJ1-5|NA
CASSLNTYQPQHF
TGTGCCAGCAGTTTAAACACATATCAGCCCCAGCATTTT
>NA|TRBV19|TRBJ1-5|NA
CASSIRQYSNQPQHF
TGTGCCAGTAGTATCCGACAGTATAGCAATCAGCCCCAGCATTTT
>TRBD1|TRBV6-5|TRBJ1-5|NA
CASSYGTGGKQPQHF
TGTGCCAGCAGTTACGGGACAGGGGGCAAACAGCCCCAGCATTTT
>TRBD1|TRBV5-4|TRBJ2-6|few
CASSLAPGQGVRAF
TGTGCCAGCAGCTTGGCTCCGGGACAGGGCGTCAGGGCTTTC
>NA|TRBV3-1/TRBV3-2|TRBJ1-6|NA
CASSQGRGGHSPLHF
TGTGCCAGCAGCCAAGGCAGGGGAGGGCATTCACCCCTCCACTTT